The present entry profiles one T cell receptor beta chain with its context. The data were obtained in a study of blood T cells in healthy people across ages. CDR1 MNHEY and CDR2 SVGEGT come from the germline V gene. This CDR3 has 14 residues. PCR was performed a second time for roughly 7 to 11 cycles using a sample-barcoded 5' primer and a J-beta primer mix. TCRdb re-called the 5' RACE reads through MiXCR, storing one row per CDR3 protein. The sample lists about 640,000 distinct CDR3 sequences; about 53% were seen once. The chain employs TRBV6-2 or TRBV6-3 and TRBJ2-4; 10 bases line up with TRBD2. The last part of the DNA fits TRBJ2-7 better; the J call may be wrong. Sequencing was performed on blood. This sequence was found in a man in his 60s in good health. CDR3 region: CASRPSGGPYEQYF. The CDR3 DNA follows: TGTGCCAGCAGACCTAGCGGGGGCCCCTACGAGCAGTACTTC.